The next 26 T cell receptor beta chains were all read from a single sample in a study of blood T cells in healthy people across ages. Primed by a sample-barcoded 5' primer and a J-beta primer mix, a second PCR proceeded for about 7 to 12 cycles. In TCRdb, the 5' RACE reads were re-called with MiXCR into one record per CDR3 protein. The sample has under 1 million distinct CDR3 sequences; approximately 48% are singletons. Specimen: blood. These receptors came from a man aged 55 to 69 in good health.

The rearrangement joins TRBV6-1 to TRBJ1-1; the D is unclear. The germline gives CDR1 MNHNS, CDR2 SASEGT. V was clipped by 8 bases and J by 1 base, with 11 bases between them. This CDR3 spans 13 amino acids. The CDR3 spells CASGYQENTEAFF. The CDR3 DNA reads as TGTGCCAGCGGGTACCAAGAGAACACTGAAGCTTTCTTT.

At least ten counts were recorded for this clonotype. This chain uses TRBV14 with TRBJ1-1; a weak D match, TRBD1 (5 bases). Trimming cost V 4 bases and J 0 bases, with 9 bases left between them. CDR1 SGHDN and CDR2 FVKESK come from the germline V gene. The CDR3 is 14 amino acids. The CDR3 protein is CASSLPGLNTEAFF. DNA for the CDR3: TGTGCCAGCAGCCTTCCAGGGTTGAACACTGAAGCTTTCTTT. Looking up the rest from reference TRBV14 and TRBJ1-1 gives the full variable domain: EAGVTQFPSHSVIEKGQTVTLRCDPISGHDNLYWYRRVMGKEIKFLLHFVKESKQDESGMPNNRFLAERTGGTYSTLKVQPAELEDSGVYFCASSLPGLNTEAFFGQGTRLTVV.

Only a few counts were recorded for this clonotype. The chain uses TRBV20-1 and TRBJ2-3; the D is unclear. The CDR3 spans 12 residues. Germline V gene data show CDR1 as DFQATT and CDR2 as SNEGSKA (reference sequence). The V and J ends lost 7 bases and 0 bases respectively, with 8 bases between them. In DNA, the CDR3 is TGCAGTGTTGCGGAGAGCACAGATACGCAGTATTTT. Translation: CSVAESTDTQYF.

Comments on this clonotype: A read error may explain this, as a much larger clone is one base away. The chain has TRBV4-3 and TRBJ1-6, with 8 bases aligning to TRBD1. The CDR3 runs to 14 residues. CDR1 and CDR2 (germline): LGHNA, YSLEER. The CDR3 sequence: CVSSPTGVNSPLHF. CDR3 nucleotide sequence: TGCGTCAGCAGCCCGACAGGGGTAAATTCACCCCTCCACTTT.

This clonotype appeared a few times. Just one base apart from a much larger clone, this may be a read error. V and J are TRBV25-1 and TRBJ2-7; D gene ambiguous. V was shortened by 6 bases and J by 3 bases, with 6 bases between the two germline ends. Germline lookup yields CDR1 MGHDK and CDR2 SYGVNS. This CDR3 is built from 11 residues. The CDR3 nucleotides are TGTGCCAGCAGCCACGACTACGAGCAGTACTTC. Its protein product is CASSHDYEQYF.

V gene TRBV14 combines with J gene TRBJ1-2, with a tentative D call TRBD1 (5 bases). CDR3 size: 16 residues. Looked up from germline, CDR1 is SGHDN and CDR2 is FVKESK. V lost 6 bases to trimming and J lost 1 base, with 18 bases between them. The CDR3 region is CASSPTGGGVNYGYTF. CDR3 in DNA: TGTGCCAGCAGTCCTACGGGCGGAGGGGTTAACTATGGCTACACCTTC.

This clonotype was seen a handful of times. The chain combines TRBV7-9 with TRBJ1-6, with no clear D. The V gene's germline CDR1 is SEHNR and CDR2 FQNEAQ (reference sequence). V lost 5 bases to trimming and J lost 8 bases, with 4 bases between them. This CDR3 has 11 amino acids. CDR3 protein: CASSKDSPLHF. The CDR3, as DNA: TGTGCCAGCAGCAAAGATTCACCCCTCCACTTT.

This sequence joins TRBV10-3 and TRBJ2-5; D is uncertain. Germline CDR1 ENHRY, CDR2 SYGVKD. CDR3 length: 14 amino acids. The V end lost 0 bases, the J end lost 3 bases, and 8 bases lay between the germline ends. CDR3 amino acids: CAISESLMEETQYF. CDR3 nucleotides: TGTGCCATCAGTGAGTCGTTAATGGAAGAGACCCAGTACTTC.

The gene calls are TRBV20-1 and TRBJ2-7; TRBD1 matches at 11 bases. The CDR3 covers 14 residues. With V trimmed by 1 base and J by 3 bases, 2 bases remained unmatched. Germline values: CDR1 DFQATT, CDR2 SNEGSKA (reference sequence). CDR3 amino acids: CSARGGQGGYEQYF. In DNA, the CDR3 is TGCAGTGCTAGAGGGGGACAGGGGGGCTACGAGCAGTACTTC.

V usage is TRBV20-1 and J usage is TRBJ1-3; D unclear. CDR1 and CDR2 (germline): DFQATT, SNEGSKA (reference sequence). V lost 4 bases to trimming and J lost 2 bases, with 9 bases between them. CDR3 size: 13 residues. CDR3 DNA: TGCAGTGCTATATGGAGGGCTGGAAACACCATATATTTT. It specifies CSAIWRAGNTIYF.

This clonotype was seen only a few times. The chain has TRBV3-1 and TRBJ1-2; D not certain. Deletions cut 2 bases from V and 7 bases from J, with 11 bases between. Germline V gene sequence: CDR1 LGHDT, CDR2 YNNKEL (reference sequence). The length of the CDR3 is 13 residues. The CDR3 loop reads CASSQSDLSGYTF. The CDR3 bases are TGTGCCAGCAGCCAATCGGACTTGAGTGGCTACACCTTC.

This clonotype was seen only a few times. Here the CDR3 reads CATHDRVFGEGYTF. The CDR3 nucleotides are TGTGCCACCCATGACAGGGTATTTGGGGAAGGCTACACCTTC. The chain combines TRBV10-3 with TRBJ1-2; 7 bases fit TRBD1. The CDR3 consists of 14 residues. V dropped 10 bases and J dropped 8; count of bases not matched to a gene: 16. Germline V gene sequence: CDR1 ENHRY, CDR2 SYGVKD.

The chain has TRBV11-2 and TRBJ2-3; the match to TRBD2 covers 9 bases. The V and J ends lost 5 bases and 0 bases, in that order; junction bases with no gene match: 18. The CDR3 runs to 20 residues. The germline V gene has CDR1 SGHAT and CDR2 FQNNGV. The CDR3 DNA is TGTGCCAGCAGCATGCCGACTACAGCGGGGGGAGTCCTTAGCACAGATACGCAGTATTTT. Amino acid sequence: CASSMPTTAGGVLSTDTQYF.

The V gene is TRBV6-2 or TRBV6-3, the J gene TRBJ2-3, with TRBD1 matching 9 bases. The junction had 5 bases not matched to a gene; V was cut back by 5 bases and J by 5 bases. Germline lookup yields CDR1 MNHEY and CDR2 SVGEGT. The CDR3 runs to 14 residues. Written as DNA, the CDR3 is TGTGCCAGCAGTCCGGGACAGGGAAAAGATACGCAGTATTTT. It codes for CASSPGQGKDTQYF.

This clonotype was seen a single time. The V and J genes are TRBV29-1 and TRBJ1-1; TRBD1 matches 8 bases. Trimming at V came to 6 bases and at J to 1 base, leaving 10 bases not matched to a gene. Germline CDR1 is SQVTM and CDR2 is ANQGSEA. The CDR3 runs to 15 residues. CDR3 in DNA: TGCAGCGTAGAGCCGATACAGGGGGGGAACACTGAAGCTTTCTTT. Amino acids: CSVEPIQGGNTEAFF.

The chain uses TRBV6-2 or TRBV6-3 and TRBJ2-3, with TRBD1 as a possible D gene (5 bases). This CDR3 contains 15 residues. From germline, CDR1 is MNHEY and CDR2 SVGEGT. V was cut by 2 bases and J by 4 bases, with 13 bases left in between. Written as DNA, the CDR3 is TGTGCCAGCAGTTACGGGGCAGGGTTTGCAGATACGCAGTATTTT. It specifies CASSYGAGFADTQYF.

Only a few counts were recorded for this clonotype. The chain carries TRBV6-2 or TRBV6-3 and TRBJ2-7; no firm D call. Germline CDR1 and CDR2: MNHEY and SVGEGT. CDR3 length: 11 amino acids. Between the trimmed V and J ends, which lost 7 bases and 5 bases, there was a span of 9 bases. CDR3 sequence: CASKSHDEQYF. The CDR3 bases are TGTGCCAGCAAGTCCCACGACGAGCAGTACTTC.

This clonotype came up a few times. The gene calls are TRBV11-2 and TRBJ2-7, with 8 positions matching TRBD2. The CDR3 covers 17 residues. J lost 1 base, V lost 0 bases, and 8 bases had no gene match. In germline, CDR1 is SGHAT, CDR2 FQNNGV. CDR3 loop: CASSLDPWGLGSYEQYF. CDR3 DNA: TGTGCCAGCAGCTTAGATCCGTGGGGACTAGGATCCTACGAGCAGTACTTC.

Only a few counts were recorded for this clonotype. J is TRBJ2-1 and V is TRBV15; D is undetermined. The CDR3 contains 15 residues. V was trimmed by 3 bases and J by 8 bases, leaving 17 bases between them. The V gene's germline CDR1 is LNHNV and CDR2 YYDKDF (reference sequence). In DNA, the CDR3 is TGTGCCACCAGCAGCTCCTTGGTGGGGATAGATGAGCAGTTCTTC. Protein sequence: CATSSSLVGIDEQFF.

This chain connects TRBV3-1 to TRBJ1-1; D perhaps matches TRBD1 (6 bases). Looked up from germline, CDR1 is LGHDT and CDR2 is YNNKEL (reference sequence). CDR3 size: 14 residues. V dropped 1 base and J dropped 7 bases, with 13 bases sitting between them. The CDR3 region is CASSQGWTAVEAFF. For the CDR3, the DNA is TGTGCCAGCAGCCAAGGCTGGACAGCGGTTGAAGCTTTCTTT.

The rearrangement links TRBV4-3 to TRBJ2-3; 11 nucleotides align to TRBD2. The CDR3 runs to 15 residues. The V segment lost 6 bases and the J segment 6 bases; nucleotides outside the gene matches: 8. Germline V gives CDR1 LGHNA, CDR2 YSLEER. The CDR3 loop reads CASSPVAGGRDTQYF. The DNA for the CDR3 is TGCGCCAGCAGTCCAGTAGCGGGGGGGCGCGATACGCAGTATTTT.

This sequence joins TRBV13 and TRBJ1-6; D may be TRBD1 (5 bases). Germline CDR1 reads PRHDT; CDR2 reads FYEKMQ (reference sequence). Trimming pared 5 bases from V and 0 bases from J, leaving 14 bases between. The CDR3 is made up of 17 amino acids. The CDR3 reads CASSKEGLSSYNSPLHF. CDR3 in DNA: TGTGCCAGCAGCAAGGAGGGGTTGAGCTCCTATAATTCACCCCTCCACTTT.

The chain recombines TRBV6-5 with TRBJ2-5; 7 bases are a match to TRBD2. Germline V lookup: CDR1 MNHEY, CDR2 SVGAGI. The CDR3 sequence is 11 residues long. V gave up 10 bases and J gave up 11 bases; unmatched junction bases: 10. The CDR3 bases are TGTGCCACCGGGGGGTGGAATGAGCAGTACTTC. This encodes CATGGWNEQYF.

This clonotype was counted a single time. The chain recombines TRBV29-1 with TRBJ2-4; the D gene is possibly TRBD2 (5 bases). CDR1 SQVTM and CDR2 ANQGSEA come from the germline V gene. V lost 0 bases and J lost 13, with 16 bases in between. The CDR3 is 13 residues long. The CDR3 sequence is CSVEEPGSYVQYF. The CDR3 DNA sequence: TGCAGCGTTGAAGAACCGGGGTCCTACGTGCAGTACTTC.

This clonotype showed up many times. This chain connects TRBV6-2 or TRBV6-3 to TRBJ2-5; D gene unclear. V was cut by 7 bases and J by 2 bases, with 8 bases left in between. This CDR3 has 12 amino acids. Germline-derived CDR1 and CDR2 are MNHEY and SVGEGT. The CDR3 region has the DNA TGTGCCAGCAAAGGCGAGCAAGAGACCCAGTACTTC. Its translation: CASKGEQETQYF.

The gene calls are TRBV4-3 and TRBJ1-2, with 8 nucleotides matching TRBD1. This CDR3 comprises 14 residues. Per germline, CDR1 LGHNA and CDR2 YSLEER. Trimming removed 4 bases from V and 7 bases from J; junction bases left unmatched: 8. The CDR3 loop is CASSPLPGQGGYTF. CDR3 bases: TGCGCCAGCAGCCCCCTGCCCGGACAGGGTGGCTACACCTTC.